A selection of T cell receptor beta chains follows, all from one sample in a study of CD8+ T cells in alopecia areata. Assay: immunoSEQ multiplex PCR; the TCRdb copy retains only in-frame clones and omits some. The sample has 200,000 to 250,000 clones, around 66% seen once; the top ten hold around 1.2%. The sequenced sample was CD4+ T cells sorted from blood, obtained at roughly week 45, from a patient treated with tofacitinib. The receptors come from a human donor with alopecia areata. The CDR3 runs from the conserved cysteine through the conserved F or W. The D gene is left open where the match is weak. Not all rows give a size; the values are once, few, many and, for expanded clones, a class.

j_gene: TRBJ1-1; abundance: few; d_gene: NA; v_gene: TRBV29-1; CDR3aa: CSVRTTSTEAFF; CDR3nt: TGCAGCGTTAGGACAACTTCCACTGAAGCTTTCTTT
j_gene: TRBJ2-3; abundance: once; d_gene: TRBD2; v_gene: TRBV5-1; CDR3aa: CASRPAGNTDTQYF; CDR3nt: TGCGCCAGCAGGCCAGCGGGGAACACAGATACGCAGTATTTT
j_gene: TRBJ2-7; abundance: NA; d_gene: NA; v_gene: TRBV7-2; CDR3aa: CASSLTPGPYEQYF; CDR3nt: TGTGCCAGCAGCTTAACTCCAGGGCCCTACGAGCAGTACTTC
j_gene: TRBJ1-2; abundance: NA; d_gene: NA; v_gene: TRBV29-1; CDR3aa: CSVEENRAFGYGYTF; CDR3nt: TGCAGCGTTGAAGAAAACAGGGCCTTTGGCTATGGCTACACCTTC
j_gene: TRBJ1-1; abundance: NA; d_gene: TRBD1; v_gene: TRBV18; CDR3aa: CASSPRDRASEAFF; CDR3nt: TGTGCCAGCTCCCCTCGGGACAGGGCTTCGGAAGCTTTCTTT
j_gene: TRBJ2-1; abundance: NA; d_gene: TRBD2; v_gene: TRBV29-1; CDR3aa: CSVSGGPGYEQFF; CDR3nt: TGCAGCGTTAGCGGGGGACCCGGGTATGAGCAGTTCTTC
j_gene: TRBJ2-5; abundance: NA; d_gene: NA; v_gene: TRBV2; CDR3aa: CASSEGRMETQYF; CDR3nt: TGTGCCAGCAGTGAGGGCAGGATGGAGACCCAGTACTTC
j_gene: TRBJ2-1; abundance: once; d_gene: NA; v_gene: TRBV5-1; CDR3aa: CASSLSGTNLGNEQFF; CDR3nt: TGCGCCAGCAGCTTGTCAGGGACGAATCTTGGGAATGAGCAGTTCTTC
j_gene: TRBJ1-5; abundance: once; d_gene: NA; v_gene: TRBV5-1; CDR3aa: CASSLGEINQPQHF; CDR3nt: TGCGCCAGCAGCCTCGGGGAGATCAATCAGCCCCAGCATTTT
j_gene: TRBJ2-1; abundance: NA; d_gene: NA; v_gene: TRBV29-1; CDR3aa: CSVGWQGPYNEQFF; CDR3nt: TGCAGCGTTGGATGGCAGGGGCCCTACAATGAGCAGTTCTTC
j_gene: TRBJ2-3; abundance: NA; d_gene: TRBD2; v_gene: TRBV5-1; CDR3aa: CASSSLASGVSTDTQYF; CDR3nt: TGCGCCAGCAGCTCCCTAGCTAGCGGGGTTAGCACAGATACGCAGTATTTT
j_gene: TRBJ2-7; abundance: NA; d_gene: NA; v_gene: TRBV30; CDR3aa: CAWSVGGYEQYF; CDR3nt: TGTGCCTGGAGTGTTGGGGGCTACGAGCAGTACTTC
j_gene: TRBJ1-2; abundance: NA; d_gene: NA; v_gene: TRBV4-3; CDR3aa: CASSQAGAAYGYTF; CDR3nt: TGCGCCAGCAGCCAAGCGGGAGCGGCATATGGCTACACCTTC
j_gene: TRBJ2-5; abundance: NA; d_gene: NA; v_gene: TRBV19; CDR3aa: CASSILGRETQYF; CDR3nt: TGTGCCAGTAGTATCCTGGGGCGAGAGACCCAGTACTTC
j_gene: TRBJ2-1; abundance: few; d_gene: NA; v_gene: TRBV29-1; CDR3aa: CSAEDHQSRGEQFF; CDR3nt: TGCAGCGCCGAAGATCACCAGTCCCGGGGTGAGCAGTTCTTC